A selection of T cell receptor beta chains follows, all from one sample in a study of T cell responses to AZD1222 COVID-19 vaccine. Repertoires were generated with immunoSEQ multiplex PCR, while TCRdb's copy carries only in-frame clones and drops some. The sample carries more than 100,000 clones, around 91% recorded once. The material sequenced was peripheral blood, taken on day 0 of AZD1222 vaccination. Receptors originate from an adult in good health. The CDR3 runs from the conserved cysteine through the conserved F or W.

TRBJ1-4,TRBV30,CAWSVAATNEKLFF
TRBJ2-3,TRBV7-2,CASRRTSVTDTQYF
TRBJ1-2,TRBV6-2/TRBV6-3,CASSTTHGYTF
TRBJ2-2,TRBV12-2,CASRPQSGGVNRAGELFF
TRBJ1-1,TRBV9,CASSANQGLTEAFF
TRBJ2-7,TRBV30,CAWSDGDEQYF
TRBJ2-6,TRBV18,CASSPGGSGANVLTF
TRBJ2-3,TRBV7-2,CASTASGATDTQYF
TRBJ1-1,TRBV19,CASLAGTGLYTEAFF
TRBJ1-2,TRBV5-1,CASSLGPRVEANYGYTF
TRBJ1-2,TRBV12-3/TRBV12-4,CASRPDPGGGYTF
TRBJ1-4,TRBV24-1,CATSDGTAEKLFF
TRBJ2-2,TRBV6-1,CASSEIGLIGELFF
TRBJ1-5,TRBV6-5,CASSKSGQPQHF
TRBJ1-4,TRBV18,CASSPGQGPNEKLFF
TRBJ1-1,TRBV5-8,CASSLDGPGTFF
TRBJ1-2,TRBV27,CASSPTGAEWDYGYTF
TRBJ1-5,TRBV27,CASSFIDQPQHF
TRBJ1-2,TRBV3-1/TRBV3-2,CASSLGEARGYTF
TRBJ2-7,TRBV10-3,CAISSSGGLSYEQYF
TRBJ1-2,TRBV19,CASSIDFGDRGHGGYTF
TRBJ2-6,TRBV27,CASSLSEGSGANVLTF